These 28 T cell receptor beta chains originate from one sample sequenced in a study of blood T cells in healthy people across ages. The use of a sample-barcoded 5' primer and a J-beta primer mix characterized a second PCR of roughly 7 to 11 cycles. Each CDR3 protein gets one entry after TCRdb re-called the 5' RACE reads with MiXCR. The table shows about 1.7 million distinct CDR3 sequences, with about 30% occurring only once. Material for sequencing was blood. These TCRs come from a woman aged 30 to 39 in good health.

The rearrangement links TRBV11-2 to TRBJ2-4, with unresolved D. With the DNA end fitting TRBJ2-7 better, the J assignment may be wrong. Germline V lookup: CDR1 SGHAT, CDR2 FQNNGV. The CDR3 runs 12 residues. CDR3 nucleotides: TGTGCCAGCAGCCCCTTAAAGCACGAGCAGTACTTC. Amino acid sequence: CASSPLKHEQYF.

This clonotype has a handful of counts. The chain couples TRBV24-1 to TRBJ2-1, with D unclear. Trimming shortened V by 6 bases and J by 7 bases, and 12 bases separated the two germline ends. This CDR3 contains 13 residues. The germline V gene has CDR1 KGHDR and CDR2 SFDVKD. CDR3 residues: CATSSALGNEQFF. The CDR3 nucleotides read TGTGCCACCAGTTCGGCCTTAGGGAATGAGCAGTTCTTC.

V is TRBV10-3 and J is TRBJ2-5, with 7 bases identical to TRBD1. Trimming took 2 bases from V and 5 from J; bases not matched to a gene: 8. Germline V gene sequence: CDR1 ENHRY, CDR2 SYGVKD. The CDR3 runs to 15 residues. CDR3 region: CAISEPNTGEETQYF. The CDR3 DNA reads TGTGCCATCAGTGAGCCTAATACAGGGGAGGAGACCCAGTACTTC.

This clonotype was detected many times. In DNA, the CDR3 is TGCAGTGCTGCTGGGACATTGGACGAAAAACTGTTTTTT. Translation: CSAAGTLDEKLFF. The J gene is TRBJ1-4, the V gene TRBV20-1, with D possibly matching TRBD1 (6 bases). CDR3 size: 13 residues. In germline, CDR1 is DFQATT, CDR2 SNEGSKA (reference sequence). V was pared by 5 bases and J by 8 bases, with 15 bases between.

The rearrangement joins TRBV5-1 to TRBJ2-2; D perhaps matches TRBD2 (5 bases). CDR3 length: 15 amino acids. CDR1 and CDR2 from the germline V gene are SGHRS and YFSETQ. V lost 0 bases, J lost 4 bases, and 10 bases lay in between. The CDR3: CASSLGLGGTGELFF. CDR3 bases: TGCGCCAGCAGCTTGGGGCTAGGAGGCACCGGGGAGCTGTTTTTT.

This clonotype has only a few counts. The chain employs TRBV2 and TRBJ1-5, with D possibly TRBD1 on 6 matching bases. The V and J ends lost 6 bases and 3 bases respectively, with 9 bases between them. The CDR3 runs to 13 residues. Germline CDR1 reads SNHLY; CDR2 reads FYNNEI. CDR3 loop: CASRGTPNQPQHF. The DNA for the CDR3 is TGTGCCAGCAGAGGGACACCCAATCAGCCCCAGCATTTT.

In this sample, this clonotype turned up many times. The rearrangement uses TRBV14 and TRBJ2-1, with a possible D match to TRBD2 (6 bases). CDR1 and CDR2 from the germline V gene are SGHDN and FVKESK. Between the trimmed V and J ends, which lost 1 base and 6 bases, there was a span of 16 bases. This CDR3 contains 16 residues. CDR3 DNA: TGTGCCAGCAGCCAAGTCTTCGGGGAGGTTGGCAATGAGCAGTTCTTC. Protein: CASSQVFGEVGNEQFF. Supplemented by reference TRBV14 and TRBJ2-1, the full variable domain reads EAGVTQFPSHSVIEKGQTVTLRCDPISGHDNLYWYRRVMGKEIKFLLHFVKESKQDESGMPNNRFLAERTGGTYSTLKVQPAELEDSGVYFCASSQVFGEVGNEQFFGPGTRLTVL.

The J gene is TRBJ2-5, the V gene TRBV3-1; 8 bases align to TRBD2. From germline, CDR1 is LGHDT and CDR2 YNNKEL (reference sequence). J lost 4 bases, V lost 4 bases, and 5 bases had no gene match. The CDR3 is 14 residues long. CDR3: CASSRSGTRETQYF. In DNA, the CDR3 is TGTGCCAGCAGCCGTTCCGGGACTAGAGAGACCCAGTACTTC.

This chain links TRBV12-3 or TRBV12-4 with TRBJ1-6, with 10 nucleotides matching TRBD1. The CDR3 is made up of 17 amino acids. The J segment lost 11 bases and the V segment lost 5 bases, leaving 15 bases of the junction unmatched. CDR3 in DNA: TGTGCCAGCAGTCTGGAGACAGGGGGCAATGTGAAGGCACCCCTCCACTTT. Translated, it gives CASSLETGGNVKAPLHF.

In its sample, this clonotype was seen a few times. The V and J genes are TRBV20-1 and TRBJ2-7, with TRBD1 matching 11 bases. Trimming at V came to 6 bases and at J to 2 bases, leaving 6 bases not matched to a gene. CDR1 and CDR2 (germline): DFQATT, SNEGSKA (reference sequence). This CDR3 has 14 residues. The CDR3 protein is CSAEGDRGTYEQYF. The CDR3 DNA follows: TGCAGTGCCGAGGGGGACAGGGGGACCTACGAGCAGTACTTC.

V gene TRBV20-1 combines with J gene TRBJ2-7; D perhaps matches TRBD2 (6 bases). V was clipped by 6 bases and J by 0 bases, with 24 bases between them. This CDR3 spans 17 amino acids. CDR1 DFQATT and CDR2 SNEGSKA come from the germline V gene (reference sequence). This CDR3 is CSANHVEGWYSSYEQYF. The CDR3 DNA is TGCAGTGCGAACCATGTGGAGGGCTGGTACAGCTCCTACGAGCAGTACTTC.

The table lists this clonotype with a few counts. V is TRBV5-1 and J is TRBJ1-1; 8 nucleotides agree with TRBD1. J was trimmed by 2 bases and V by 0 bases; bases with no gene match: 6. This CDR3 comprises 16 residues. The germline gives CDR1 SGHRS, CDR2 YFSETQ. CDR3 loop: CASSLGPGGANTEAFF. The CDR3 DNA sequence: TGCGCCAGCAGCTTGGGTCCAGGGGGCGCTAACACTGAAGCTTTCTTT.

This clonotype was counted a few times. V gene TRBV24-1 combines with J gene TRBJ2-5; 9 nucleotides line up with TRBD2. The CDR3 spans 16 residues. Germline V CDR1 and CDR2: KGHDR, SFDVKD. J gave up 2 bases and V 4 bases, and 7 bases lay outside the gene matches. The CDR3 region is CATSDGGAGGQETQYF. Written as DNA, the CDR3 is TGTGCCACCAGTGACGGGGGAGCGGGGGGACAAGAGACCCAGTACTTC.

This chain joins TRBV4-1 and TRBJ1-1; 11 nucleotides line up with TRBD1. After removal of 2 bases from V and 4 bases from J, the junction contained 9 bases not matched to a gene. The CDR3 is 17 residues long. CDR1 and CDR2 from the germline V gene are MGHRA and YSYEKL. The DNA for the CDR3 is TGCGCCAGCAGCCAAAAGCCTAGGACAGGGGGCTGCACTGAAGCTTTCTTT. It codes for CASSQKPRTGGCTEAFF.

This clonotype showed up just a few times. The J gene is TRBJ1-2, the V gene TRBV12-3 or TRBV12-4; D is uncertain. This CDR3 region has 13 residues. Trimming left V 3 bases short and J 2 bases short, with 7 bases between. Here the CDR3 reads CASSLTQNYGYTF. DNA for the CDR3: TGTGCCAGCAGTTTGACACAAAACTATGGCTACACCTTC.

V usage is TRBV4-1 and J usage is TRBJ2-1; 14 nucleotides align to TRBD2. CDR3 length: 17 residues. V was pared by 1 base and J by 3 bases, with 2 bases of the junction left unmatched. Germline V gene lookup returns CDR1 MGHRA and CDR2 YSYEKL. CDR3 sequence: CASSQGLAGGVYNEQFF. CDR3 DNA sequence: TGCGCCAGCAGCCAAGGACTAGCGGGGGGGGTCTACAATGAGCAGTTCTTC.

This clonotype was found many times. The chain is built from TRBV30 and TRBJ2-5, with 8 bases aligning to TRBD1. Looked up from germline, CDR1 is GTSNPN and CDR2 is SVGIG (reference sequence). The CDR3 covers 15 residues. The ends lost 1 base at V and 2 bases at J; junction bases unmatched: 6. For the CDR3, the DNA is TGTGCCTGGAGTGGAGAGGGACAGGTACAAGAGACCCAGTACTTC. Translated: CAWSGEGQVQETQYF.

The gene calls are TRBV6-6 and TRBJ2-3; the D is unclear. V lost 8 bases, J lost 0 bases, and 12 bases lay in between. This CDR3 is built from 14 residues. In germline, CDR1 is MNHNY, CDR2 SVGAGI (reference sequence). CDR3 bases: TGTGCCAGCGGATATCGTCCCAGCACAGATACGCAGTATTTT. This gives the protein CASGYRPSTDTQYF.

This clonotype was recorded a few times. V gene TRBV5-4 combines with J gene TRBJ1-1, with 9 nucleotides matching TRBD1. The germline V gene encodes CDR1 SGHNT and CDR2 YYREEE (reference sequence). V lost 4 bases, J lost 9 bases, and 10 bases stayed unmatched. This CDR3 region has 14 residues. The CDR3 region is CASSPARQGVKAFF. The CDR3 DNA reads as TGTGCCAGCAGCCCTGCTAGACAGGGGGTCAAAGCTTTCTTT.

This sequence joins TRBV7-2 and TRBJ2-7; D gene uncertain. V shed 1 base and J shed 3 bases, with 7 bases lying between them. CDR3 size: 13 residues. CDR1 SGHTA and CDR2 FQGNSA come from the germline V gene. The CDR3 sequence: CASSLEARYEQYF. The CDR3 DNA reads as TGTGCCAGCAGCTTAGAAGCCCGCTACGAGCAGTACTTC.

In its sample, this clonotype was seen many times. The rearrangement uses TRBV6-6 and TRBJ1-4; D might be TRBD1 (5 bases). This CDR3 region has 14 residues. V lost 4 bases, J lost 4 bases, and 10 bases lay in between. Germline assignment: CDR1 MNHNY and CDR2 SVGAGI (reference sequence). The CDR3 region has the DNA TGTGCCAGCAGTTCTCGGGGGGTTAATGAAAAACTGTTTTTT. It is translated as CASSSRGVNEKLFF.

In this sample, this clonotype turned up a few times. The chain joins TRBV5-1 to TRBJ1-4, with 10 bases aligning to TRBD1. Germline V gene data show CDR1 as SGHRS and CDR2 as YFSETQ. The V segment lost 4 bases and the J segment 0 bases; nucleotides outside the gene matches: 6. The CDR3 sequence is 17 residues long. CDR3 sequence: CASSPGQGPATNEKLFF. CDR3 DNA sequence: TGCGCCAGCAGCCCGGGACAGGGGCCTGCAACTAATGAAAAACTGTTTTTT.

The chain has TRBV3-1 and TRBJ2-1; 8 bases fit TRBD1. CDR3 size: 13 residues. J lost 9 bases, V lost 4 bases, and 5 bases had no gene match. The germline gives CDR1 LGHDT, CDR2 YNNKEL (reference sequence). The CDR3 DNA follows: TGTGCCAGCAGCCCGGACAGGGCGGCTGAGCAGTTCTTC. As protein: CASSPDRAAEQFF.

A single count supports this clonotype. Since a much larger clone is just one base distant, this may be a read error. The chain couples TRBV5-1 to TRBJ2-7; no firm D call. Germline loops: CDR1 SGHRS, CDR2 YFSETQ. CDR3 length equals 14 residues. V dropped 2 bases and J dropped 1 base, with 10 bases sitting between them. The CDR3 loop is CASSLSSASYEQYF. CDR3 bases: TGCGCCAGCAGCTTAAGCAGCGCTTCCTACGAGCAGTACTTC.

In this sample, this clonotype turned up a few times. The chain is built from TRBV20-1 and TRBJ2-7, with a possible D match to TRBD2 (5 bases). Germline lookup yields CDR1 DFQATT and CDR2 SNEGSKA (reference sequence). Trimming shortened V by 0 bases and J by 0 bases, and 12 bases separated the two germline ends. The CDR3 is made up of 15 amino acids. CDR3 nucleotide sequence: TGCAGTGCTAGAGATAGTAAGCGGAGCTCCTACGAGCAGTACTTC. It yields the protein CSARDSKRSSYEQYF.

Details on this clonotype: It may be a read error: a sequence one base away is much more abundant. The V and J genes are TRBV7-2 and TRBJ2-3; D not certain. CDR3 length equals 14 residues. Germline V CDR1 and CDR2: SGHTA, FQGNSA. CDR3 protein: CACSLTTSPDTQYF. The CDR3 DNA is TGTGCCTGCAGCCTCACGACTTCTCCAGATACGCAGTATTTT.

The chain is built from TRBV28 and TRBJ1-1, with D perhaps matching TRBD1 (5 bases). Deletions cut 5 bases from V and 4 bases from J, with 14 bases between. The V gene's germline CDR1 is MDHEN and CDR2 SYDVKM. The length of the CDR3 is 14 residues. DNA of the CDR3: TGTGCCAGCAGTCAGCCCCTGGGGACCACTGAAGCTTTCTTT. Protein product: CASSQPLGTTEAFF.

This chain uses TRBV24-1 with TRBJ2-3; TRBD1 might be the D (6 bases). The germline V gene encodes CDR1 KGHDR and CDR2 SFDVKD. The germline V and J ends were trimmed by 5 bases and 2 bases, with 13 bases remaining between them. This CDR3 has 15 residues. CDR3 sequence: CATSVMTGATDTQYF. The CDR3 bases are TGTGCCACCAGTGTGATGACAGGTGCCACAGATACGCAGTATTTT.